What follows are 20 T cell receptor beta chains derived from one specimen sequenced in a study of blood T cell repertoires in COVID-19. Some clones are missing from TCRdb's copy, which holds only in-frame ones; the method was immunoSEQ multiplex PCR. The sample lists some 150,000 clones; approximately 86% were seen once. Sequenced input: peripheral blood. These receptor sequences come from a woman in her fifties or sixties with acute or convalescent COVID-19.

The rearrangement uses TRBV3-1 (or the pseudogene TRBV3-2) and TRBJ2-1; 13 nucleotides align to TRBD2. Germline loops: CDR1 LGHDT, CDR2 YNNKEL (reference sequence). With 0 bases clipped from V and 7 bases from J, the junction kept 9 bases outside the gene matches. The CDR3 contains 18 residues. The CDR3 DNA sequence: TGTGCCAGCAGCCAAGATCTTACTAGCGGGGGGGCTGTTAATGAGCAGTTCTTC. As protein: CASSQDLTSGGAVNEQFF.

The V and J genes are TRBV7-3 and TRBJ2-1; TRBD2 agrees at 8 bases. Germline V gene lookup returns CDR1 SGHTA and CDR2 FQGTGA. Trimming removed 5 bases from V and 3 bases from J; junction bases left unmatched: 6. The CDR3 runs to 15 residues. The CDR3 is CASSRSGSYYNEQFF. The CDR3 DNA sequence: TGTGCCAGCAGCCGAAGCGGGAGCTACTACAATGAGCAGTTCTTC.

CDR3 in amino acids: CASSLYSGGDTGELFF. The CDR3 bases are TGTGCCAGCAGCTTATATAGCGGGGGAGACACCGGGGAGCTGTTTTTT. The chain links TRBV7-3 to TRBJ2-2; 9 nucleotides line up with TRBD2. Losses at the gene ends were 2 bases for V and 3 bases for J; bases not matched to a gene: 4. Germline values: CDR1 SGHTA, CDR2 FQGTGA. CDR3 length: 16 amino acids. The whole variable domain, filled in from reference TRBV7-3 and TRBJ2-2, reads GAGVSQTPSNKVTEKGKYVELRCDPISGHTALYWYRQSLGQGPEFLIYFQGTGAADDSGLPNDRFFAVRPEGSVSTLKIQRTERGDSAVYLCASSLYSGGDTGELFFGEGSRLTVL.

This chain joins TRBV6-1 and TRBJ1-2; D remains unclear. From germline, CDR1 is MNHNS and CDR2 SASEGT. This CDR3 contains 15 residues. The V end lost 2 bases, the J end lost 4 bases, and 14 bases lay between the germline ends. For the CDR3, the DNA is TGTGCCAGCAGTGAATCGGCGGATCCCCTCTATGGCTACACCTTC. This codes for CASSESADPLYGYTF.

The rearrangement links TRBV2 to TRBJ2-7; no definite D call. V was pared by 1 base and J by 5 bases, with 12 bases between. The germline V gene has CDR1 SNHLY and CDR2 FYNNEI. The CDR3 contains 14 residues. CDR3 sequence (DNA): TGTGCCAGCAGTGAAGTGGTCGGAGTCCACGAGCAGTACTTC. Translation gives CASSEVVGVHEQYF.

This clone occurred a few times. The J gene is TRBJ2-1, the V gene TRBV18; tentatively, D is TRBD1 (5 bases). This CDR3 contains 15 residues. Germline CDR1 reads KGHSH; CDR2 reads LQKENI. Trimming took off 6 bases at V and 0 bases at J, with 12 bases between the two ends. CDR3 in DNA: TGTGCCAGCTCTCTACAGGATAGCTCCTACAATGAGCAGTTCTTC. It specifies CASSLQDSSYNEQFF.

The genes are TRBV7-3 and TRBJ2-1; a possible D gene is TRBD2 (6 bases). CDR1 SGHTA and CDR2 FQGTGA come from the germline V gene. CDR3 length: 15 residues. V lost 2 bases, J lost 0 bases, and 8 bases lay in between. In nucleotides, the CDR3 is TGTGCCAGCAGCTTAGCGGGGAGCTCCTACAATGAGCAGTTCTTC. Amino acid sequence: CASSLAGSSYNEQFF.

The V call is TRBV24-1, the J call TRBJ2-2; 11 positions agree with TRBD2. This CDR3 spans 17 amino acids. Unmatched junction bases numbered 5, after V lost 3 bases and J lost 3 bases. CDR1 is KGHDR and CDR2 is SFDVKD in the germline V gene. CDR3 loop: CATSDPSSGRYTGELFF. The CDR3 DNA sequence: TGTGCCACCAGTGATCCTTCTAGCGGGAGGTACACCGGGGAGCTGTTTTTT.

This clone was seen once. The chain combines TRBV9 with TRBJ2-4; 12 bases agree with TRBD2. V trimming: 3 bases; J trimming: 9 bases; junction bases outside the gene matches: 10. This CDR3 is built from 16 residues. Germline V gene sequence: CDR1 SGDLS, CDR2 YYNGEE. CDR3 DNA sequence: TGTGCCAGCAGCGGTCTAGCGGGAGGGCCACTGGGCATTCAGTACTTC. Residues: CASSGLAGGPLGIQYF.

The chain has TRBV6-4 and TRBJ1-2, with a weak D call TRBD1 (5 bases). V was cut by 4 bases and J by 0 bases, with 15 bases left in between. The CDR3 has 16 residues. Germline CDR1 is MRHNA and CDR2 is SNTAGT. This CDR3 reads CASSALGGETNYGYTF. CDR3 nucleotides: TGTGCCAGCAGTGCCTTGGGAGGGGAGACTAACTATGGCTACACCTTC.

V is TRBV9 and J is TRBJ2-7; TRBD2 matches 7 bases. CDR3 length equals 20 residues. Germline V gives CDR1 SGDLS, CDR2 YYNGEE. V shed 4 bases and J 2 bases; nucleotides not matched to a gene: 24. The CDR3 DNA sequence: TGTGCCAGCAGCCCAAAGATGGGGGGGGTTAAGACTAGCAAAACCTACGAGCAGTACTTC. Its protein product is CASSPKMGGVKTSKTYEQYF.

The CDR3: CASSLDAGAYANYGYTF. CDR3 in DNA: TGCGCCAGCAGCTTGGATGCAGGGGCTTATGCTAACTATGGCTACACCTTC. This chain uses TRBV5-1 with TRBJ1-2; D may be TRBD1 (6 bases). The CDR3 spans 17 residues. Germline lookup yields CDR1 SGHRS and CDR2 YFSETQ. V lost 0 bases and J 0 bases, leaving 15 bases between the germline ends. Variable domain in full (rest from reference TRBV5-1 and TRBJ1-2): KAGVTQTPRYLIKTRGQQVTLSCSPISGHRSVSWYQQTPGQGLQFLFEYFSETQRNKGNFPGRFSGRQFSNSRSEMNVSTLELGDSALYLCASSLDAGAYANYGYTFGSGTRLTVV.

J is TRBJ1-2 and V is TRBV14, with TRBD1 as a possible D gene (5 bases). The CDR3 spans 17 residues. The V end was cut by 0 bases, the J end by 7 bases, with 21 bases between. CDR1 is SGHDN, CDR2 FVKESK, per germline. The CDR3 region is CASSQDRVLSVVRGYTF. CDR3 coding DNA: TGTGCCAGCAGCCAAGACAGGGTCCTTTCCGTGGTGCGTGGCTACACCTTC.

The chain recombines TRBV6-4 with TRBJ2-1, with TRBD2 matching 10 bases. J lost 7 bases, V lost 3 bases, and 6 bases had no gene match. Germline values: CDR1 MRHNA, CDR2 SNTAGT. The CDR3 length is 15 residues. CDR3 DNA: TGTGCCAGCAGTGAAGGACTAGCGGTTTGGAATGAGCAGTTCTTC. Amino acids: CASSEGLAVWNEQFF.

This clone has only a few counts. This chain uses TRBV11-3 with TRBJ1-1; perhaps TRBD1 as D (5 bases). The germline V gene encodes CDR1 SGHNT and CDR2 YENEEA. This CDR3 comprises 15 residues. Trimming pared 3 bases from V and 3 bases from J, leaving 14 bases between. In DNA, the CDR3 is TGTGCCAGCAGCTTTAACTCTGGGGCATACACTGAAGCTTTCTTT. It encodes CASSFNSGAYTEAFF.

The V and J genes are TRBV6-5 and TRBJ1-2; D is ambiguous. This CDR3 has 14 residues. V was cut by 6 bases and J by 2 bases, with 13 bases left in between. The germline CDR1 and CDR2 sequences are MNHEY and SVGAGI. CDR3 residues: CASSEDGQNYGYTF. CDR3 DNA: TGTGCCAGCAGCGAGGATGGCCAGAACTATGGCTACACCTTC.

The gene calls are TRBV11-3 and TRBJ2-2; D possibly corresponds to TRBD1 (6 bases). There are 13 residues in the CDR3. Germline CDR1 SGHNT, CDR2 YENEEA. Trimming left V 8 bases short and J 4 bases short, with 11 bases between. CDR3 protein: CASGEQGTGELFF. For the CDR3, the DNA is TGTGCCAGCGGCGAACAGGGCACCGGGGAGCTGTTTTTT.

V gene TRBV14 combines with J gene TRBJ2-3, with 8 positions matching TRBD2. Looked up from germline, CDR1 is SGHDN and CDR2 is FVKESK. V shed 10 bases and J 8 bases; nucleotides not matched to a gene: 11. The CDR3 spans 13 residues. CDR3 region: CATATSAGGTQYF. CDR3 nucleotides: TGTGCCACCGCGACCAGCGCGGGGGGTACGCAGTATTTT. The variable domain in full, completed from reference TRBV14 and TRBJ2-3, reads EAGVTQFPSHSVIEKGQTVTLRCDPISGHDNLYWYRRVMGKEIKFLLHFVKESKQDESGMPNNRFLAERTGGTYSTLKVQPAELEDSGVYFCATATSAGGTQYFGPGTRLTVL.

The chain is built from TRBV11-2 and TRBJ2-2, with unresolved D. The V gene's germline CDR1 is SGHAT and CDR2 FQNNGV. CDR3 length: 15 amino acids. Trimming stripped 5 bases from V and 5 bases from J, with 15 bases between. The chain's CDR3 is CASSHFYRGTGELFF. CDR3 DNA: TGTGCCAGCAGCCATTTTTACCGAGGAACCGGGGAGCTGTTTTTT. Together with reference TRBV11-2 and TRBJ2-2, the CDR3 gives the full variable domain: EAGVAQSPRYKIIEKRQSVAFWCNPISGHATLYWYQQILGQGPKLLIQFQNNGVVDDSQLPKDRFSAERLKGVDSTLKIQPAKLEDSAVYLCASSHFYRGTGELFFGEGSRLTVL.

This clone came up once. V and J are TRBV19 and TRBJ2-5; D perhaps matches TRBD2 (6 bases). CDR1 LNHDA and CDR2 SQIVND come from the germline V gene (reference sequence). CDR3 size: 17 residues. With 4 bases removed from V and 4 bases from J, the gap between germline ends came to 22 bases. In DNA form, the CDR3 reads TGTGCCAGTAGTACCACCTTTTCCGGGGGAGAGGGAGAGACCCAGTACTTC. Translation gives CASSTTFSGGEGETQYF.